This TCR beta chain was identified in a study of T cell clones after liver transplantation. For the study at large: Post-transplant blood was tracked for graft-donor-reactive T cell clones identified in a pre-transplant mixed lymphocyte reaction.

This clone ranks as medium-sized. The method was immunoSEQ multiplex PCR; TCRdb's version includes in-frame clones alone and lacks a portion of them. Of about 75,000 clones in the sample, 84% were seen once. V lost 5 bases and J lost 3, with 10 bases in between. Germline CDR1 and CDR2: LNHDA and SQIVND (reference sequence). CDR3 length: 13 amino acids. The specimen comprised CD4+ T cells from blood, sampled about 50 months after liver transplant. The sequence was collected from a human patient who received a liver transplant. Some of the T cells might come from the graft donor. The chain uses TRBV19 and TRBJ1-1; TRBD1 might be the D (5 bases). The CDR3 DNA is TGTGCCAGTAGTGTCGCGGGGGACACTGAAGCTTTCTTT. Protein sequence: CASSVAGDTEAFF.